The rows below give T cell receptor beta chains drawn from one sample of a study of cytomegalovirus exposure and HLA in healthy donors. Clones were read by immunoSEQ multiplex PCR, and TCRdb kept only the in-frame ones, dropping some. This sample has around 63,000 clones, with approximately 78% found just once. The sample comprised PBMCs. The receptors come from a man in his forties in good health and CMV-seronegative. The CDR3 runs from the conserved cysteine through the conserved F or W. The D gene is left open where the match is weak. A row's size may be missing; if present it is once, few, many or a size class.

j_gene	d_gene	v_gene	abundance	CDR3aa	CDR3nt
TRBJ2-7	TRBD1	TRBV6-1	-	CASTKYQGVYEQYF	TGTGCCAGCACCAAGTACCAGGGGGTCTACGAGCAGTACTTC
TRBJ2-5	TRBD1	TRBV19	-	CASSTLRTGLKETQYF	TGTGCCAGTAGTACCCTACGGACAGGCTTAAAAGAGACCCAGTACTTC
TRBJ1-1	-	TRBV7-2	-	CASSLGAGLNTEAFF	TGTGCCAGCAGCTTAGGGGCAGGGTTGAACACTGAAGCTTTCTTT
TRBJ2-1	TRBD1	TRBV7-9	-	CSSSSDRGYNEQFF	TGTTCCAGCAGCTCCGACAGGGGGTACAATGAGCAGTTCTTC
TRBJ2-1	TRBD1	TRBV14	-	CASRRDRLGSGTFF	TGTGCCAGCCGCCGGGACAGACTTGGATCCGGTACGTTCTTC
TRBJ1-3	-	TRBV5-1	few	CASSTQGSGNTIYF	TGCGCCAGCAGTACCCAGGGTTCTGGAAACACCATATATTTT
TRBJ2-1	TRBD2	TRBV10-3	-	CAISESPGRSYNEQFF	TGTGCCATCAGTGAGTCGCCCGGGAGGTCCTACAATGAGCAGTTCTTC
TRBJ2-7	TRBD1	TRBV6-6	-	CASSYQNPGQGYEQYF	TGTGCCAGCAGTTACCAAAACCCTGGACAGGGATACGAGCAGTACTTC
TRBJ2-7	TRBD1	TRBV6-5	-	CASTDRGRYEQYF	TGTGCCAGCACTGACAGGGGGCGCTACGAGCAGTACTTC
TRBJ2-1	-	TRBV6-6	-	CATKSSSYNEQFF	TGTGCCACCAAGTCGAGCTCCTACAATGAGCAGTTCTTC
TRBJ2-7	TRBD2	TRBV4-1	once	CASSHTPLAGSSYEQYF	TGCGCCAGCAGCCATACCCCACTAGCGGGAAGCTCCTACGAGCAGTACTTC
TRBJ1-2	TRBD1	TRBV28	-	CASSRSPGGVGGYTF	TGTGCCAGCAGTCGATCCCCAGGGGGCGTAGGTGGCTACACCTTC
TRBJ2-2	TRBD1	TRBV10-3	-	CAISQGATGELFF	TGTGCCATCTCACAGGGGGCTACCGGGGAGCTGTTTTTT
TRBJ1-6	-	TRBV7-5	-	CVSSHPEGQGLRKALHF	TGTGTCAGTTCGCACCCGGAAGGACAGGGGCTTCGGAAGGCCCTCCACTTT
TRBJ2-2	-	TRBV6-1	-	CATRRGSNTGELFF	TGTGCCACCCGCCGGGGGAGCAACACCGGGGAGCTGTTTTTT
TRBJ2-1	-	TRBV5-5	-	CASSFQGSSYNEQFF	TGTGCCAGCAGCTTTCAGGGCTCCTCCTACAATGAGCAGTTCTTC
TRBJ1-2	-	TRBV7-9	-	CASSLLSGYNYGYTF	TGTGCCAGCAGCTTGTTGAGTGGTTATAACTATGGCTACACCTTC
TRBJ1-5	-	TRBV4-2	few	CASSQDPGQKQPQHF	TGTGCCAGCAGCCAAGATCCGGGACAAAAACAGCCCCAGCATTTT
TRBJ2-5	-	TRBV25-1	-	CASSEYGAGRETQYF	TGTGCCAGCAGTGAATATGGGGCGGGGAGAGAGACCCAGTACTTC
TRBJ1-1	-	TRBV2	-	CASKGRVNTEAFF	TGTGCCAGCAAGGGCAGGGTGAACACTGAAGCTTTCTTT
TRBJ2-3	TRBD2	TRBV5-1	-	CASSLELANTDTQYF	TGCGCCAGCAGCTTGGAACTAGCGAACACAGATACGCAGTATTTT
TRBJ2-7	-	TRBV29-1	-	CSVGQGQTYGGEQYF	TGCAGCGTTGGCCAGGGACAAACTTATGGGGGAGAGCAGTACTTC
TRBJ2-1	-	TRBV5-1	-	CASSLVPPSSYNEQFF	TGCGCCAGCAGCTTGGTCCCGCCGAGCTCCTACAATGAGCAGTTCTTC